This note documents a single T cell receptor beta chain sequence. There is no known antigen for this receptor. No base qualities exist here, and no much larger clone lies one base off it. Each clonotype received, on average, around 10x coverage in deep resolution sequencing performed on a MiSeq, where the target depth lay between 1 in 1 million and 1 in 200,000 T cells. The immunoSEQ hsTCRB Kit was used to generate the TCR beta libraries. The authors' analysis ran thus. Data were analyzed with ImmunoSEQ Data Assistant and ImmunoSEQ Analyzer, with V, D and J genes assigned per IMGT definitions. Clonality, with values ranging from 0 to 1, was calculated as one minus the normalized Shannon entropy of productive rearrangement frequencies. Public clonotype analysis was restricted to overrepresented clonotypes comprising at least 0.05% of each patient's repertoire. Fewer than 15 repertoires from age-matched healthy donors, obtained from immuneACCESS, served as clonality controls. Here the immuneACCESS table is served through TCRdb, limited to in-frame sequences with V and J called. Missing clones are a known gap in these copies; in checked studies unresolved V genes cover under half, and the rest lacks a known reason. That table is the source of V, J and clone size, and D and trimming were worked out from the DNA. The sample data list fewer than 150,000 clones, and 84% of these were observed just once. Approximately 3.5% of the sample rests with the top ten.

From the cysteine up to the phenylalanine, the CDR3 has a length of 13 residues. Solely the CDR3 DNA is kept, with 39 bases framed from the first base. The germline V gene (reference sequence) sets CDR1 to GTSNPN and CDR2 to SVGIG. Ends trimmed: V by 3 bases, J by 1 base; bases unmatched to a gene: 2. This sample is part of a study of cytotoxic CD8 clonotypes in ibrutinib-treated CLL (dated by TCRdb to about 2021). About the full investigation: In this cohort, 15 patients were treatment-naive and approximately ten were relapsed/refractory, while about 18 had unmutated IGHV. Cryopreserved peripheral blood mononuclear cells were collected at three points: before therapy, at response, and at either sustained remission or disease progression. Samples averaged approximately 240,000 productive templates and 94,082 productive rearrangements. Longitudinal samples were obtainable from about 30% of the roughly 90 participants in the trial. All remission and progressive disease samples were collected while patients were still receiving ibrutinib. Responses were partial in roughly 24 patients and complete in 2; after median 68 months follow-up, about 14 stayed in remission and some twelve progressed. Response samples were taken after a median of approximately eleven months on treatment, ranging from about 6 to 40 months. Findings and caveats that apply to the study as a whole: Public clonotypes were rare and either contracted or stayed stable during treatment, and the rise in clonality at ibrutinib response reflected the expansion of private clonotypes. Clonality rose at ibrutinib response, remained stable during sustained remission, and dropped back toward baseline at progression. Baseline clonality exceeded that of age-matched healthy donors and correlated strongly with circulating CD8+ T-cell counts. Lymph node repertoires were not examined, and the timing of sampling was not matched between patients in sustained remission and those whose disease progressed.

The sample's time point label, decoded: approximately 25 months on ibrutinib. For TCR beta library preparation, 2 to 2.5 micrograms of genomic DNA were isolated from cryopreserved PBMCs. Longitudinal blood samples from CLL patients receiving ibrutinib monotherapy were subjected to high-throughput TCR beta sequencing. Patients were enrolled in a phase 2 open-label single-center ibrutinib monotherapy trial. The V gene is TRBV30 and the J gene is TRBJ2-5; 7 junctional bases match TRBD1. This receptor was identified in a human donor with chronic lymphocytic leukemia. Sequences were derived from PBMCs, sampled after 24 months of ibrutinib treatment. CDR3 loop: CAWRRQGQETQYF. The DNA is TGTGCCTGGAGGAGACAGGGCCAAGAGACCCAGTACTTC.